A selection of T cell receptor beta chains follows, all from one sample in a study of shared clonotypes between healthy human individuals. Clones were read by immunoSEQ multiplex PCR, and TCRdb kept only the in-frame ones, dropping some. The sample yields 2,500,000 or so clones, just over 90% seen once. Sequencing was performed on naive CD4+ T cells sorted from blood. The source of these receptors is a man aged 18 to 29 in good health. Each CDR3 is given with its conserved first and last residue. Each record gives: clone size, D gene, J gene, V gene, CDR3 DNA, CDR3 protein. The D gene is left open where the match is weak. Clone size is shown for a subset of rows, as once, few, many or a class of expanded clone.

clone_size: -
d_call: -
j_call: TRBJ1-6
v_call: TRBV19
cdr3_nt: TGTGCCAGTAGTATAGTAGGGGAAGGATCGCATAATTCACCCCTCCACTTT
cdr3_aa: CASSIVGEGSHNSPLHF

clone_size: -
d_call: -
j_call: TRBJ2-7
v_call: TRBV1
cdr3_nt: TGCACCAGCAGCCAAGATTTAGGCGGGAGTGCCTACGAGCAGTACTTC
cdr3_aa: CTSSQDLGGSAYEQYF

clone_size: -
d_call: -
j_call: TRBJ1-3
v_call: TRBV15
cdr3_nt: TGTGCCACCAGCAGAGTGGGTGGGGGACCAAGTTCTGGAAACACCATATATTTT
cdr3_aa: CATSRVGGGPSSGNTIYF

clone_size: -
d_call: -
j_call: TRBJ1-2
v_call: TRBV19
cdr3_nt: TGTGCCAGTAGCATCGTCGGAGGCTACACCTTC
cdr3_aa: CASSIVGGYTF

clone_size: -
d_call: TRBD1
j_call: TRBJ2-3
v_call: TRBV6-4
cdr3_nt: TGTGCCAGCAGTGACACGAGGACAGGGGTAACAGATACGCAGTATTTT
cdr3_aa: CASSDTRTGVTDTQYF

clone_size: -
d_call: -
j_call: TRBJ2-3
v_call: TRBV20-1
cdr3_nt: TGCAGTGCCGGCACAGATACGCAGTATTTT
cdr3_aa: CSAGTDTQYF

clone_size: -
d_call: TRBD1
j_call: TRBJ2-7
v_call: TRBV6-5
cdr3_nt: TGTGCCAGTTCCCGGGGAAACACAGGGGGGTACGAGCAGTACTTC
cdr3_aa: CASSRGNTGGYEQYF

clone_size: -
d_call: TRBD1
j_call: TRBJ1-4
v_call: TRBV7-2
cdr3_nt: TGTGCCAGCAGCTCCAGGACAGGTAGTGAAAAACTGTTTTTT
cdr3_aa: CASSSRTGSEKLFF

clone_size: -
d_call: -
j_call: TRBJ2-7
v_call: TRBV19
cdr3_nt: TGTGCCAGTAGTATGATTGGGCAGACCTACGAGCAGTACTTC
cdr3_aa: CASSMIGQTYEQYF

clone_size: -
d_call: -
j_call: TRBJ2-7
v_call: TRBV7-3
cdr3_nt: TGTGCCAGCAGCCCTGGAGGGGGCAGGTACGAGCAGTACTTC
cdr3_aa: CASSPGGGRYEQYF

clone_size: -
d_call: -
j_call: TRBJ1-5
v_call: TRBV2
cdr3_nt: TGTGCCAGCAGTGACCCGGTAGGGGGGGGCAATCAGCCCCAGCATTTT
cdr3_aa: CASSDPVGGGNQPQHF

clone_size: -
d_call: -
j_call: TRBJ2-5
v_call: TRBV5-4
cdr3_nt: TGTGCCAGCAGATCCGGACAGCAAGAGACCCAGTACTTC
cdr3_aa: CASRSGQQETQYF

clone_size: -
d_call: TRBD1
j_call: TRBJ1-4
v_call: TRBV14
cdr3_nt: TGTGCCAGCAGCCAAGCCGACAGGGGAACTAATGAAAAACTGTTTTTT
cdr3_aa: CASSQADRGTNEKLFF

clone_size: -
d_call: -
j_call: TRBJ2-2
v_call: TRBV15
cdr3_nt: TGTGCCACCAGCAGAGACCCTCTTTTAAGCACCGGGGAGCTGTTTTTT
cdr3_aa: CATSRDPLLSTGELFF

clone_size: -
d_call: -
j_call: TRBJ1-1
v_call: TRBV18
cdr3_nt: TGTGCCAGCTCACCAGGGGGGGTGGACACTGAAGCTTTCTTT
cdr3_aa: CASSPGGVDTEAFF

clone_size: -
d_call: -
j_call: TRBJ1-2
v_call: TRBV7-6
cdr3_nt: TGTGCCAGCAGCTTAGCCGACACCCCAACTGGCTACACCTTC
cdr3_aa: CASSLADTPTGYTF

clone_size: -
d_call: -
j_call: TRBJ2-3
v_call: TRBV5-1
cdr3_nt: TGCGCCAGCAGCTTAGGGACCACAGAAACAGATACGCAGTATTTT
cdr3_aa: CASSLGTTETDTQYF

clone_size: -
d_call: -
j_call: TRBJ2-7
v_call: TRBV6-1
cdr3_nt: TGTGCCAGCAGTGAATTGCTCGGGGGCGTCGAGCAGTACTTC
cdr3_aa: CASSELLGGVEQYF

clone_size: -
d_call: TRBD2
j_call: TRBJ2-3
v_call: TRBV10-3
cdr3_nt: TGTGCCATCAGTGAGTCCGGGACTACCAGCACAGATACGCAGTATTTT
cdr3_aa: CAISESGTTSTDTQYF

clone_size: few
d_call: -
j_call: TRBJ1-6
v_call: TRBV5-4
cdr3_nt: TGTGCCAGCAGCCCTGGCGGGTTAGGGGCTAATTCACCCCTCCACTTT
cdr3_aa: CASSPGGLGANSPLHF

clone_size: -
d_call: TRBD1
j_call: TRBJ2-7
v_call: TRBV7-2
cdr3_nt: TGTGCCAGCAGCAGAGGACAGGGGATCTACGAGCAGTACTTC
cdr3_aa: CASSRGQGIYEQYF

clone_size: -
d_call: TRBD1
j_call: TRBJ1-5
v_call: TRBV28
cdr3_nt: TGTGCCAGCAGATGGACAGGATACAATCAGCCCCAGCATTTT
cdr3_aa: CASRWTGYNQPQHF

clone_size: -
d_call: TRBD1
j_call: TRBJ2-7
v_call: TRBV28
cdr3_nt: TGTGCCAGCACCCCCCGGGACAGCTCCTACGAGCAGTACTTC
cdr3_aa: CASTPRDSSYEQYF

clone_size: -
d_call: TRBD2
j_call: TRBJ2-3
v_call: TRBV6-5
cdr3_nt: TGTGCCAGCAGTTACTTAGGGACTAACACAGATACGCAGTATTTT
cdr3_aa: CASSYLGTNTDTQYF

clone_size: -
d_call: -
j_call: TRBJ1-1
v_call: TRBV2
cdr3_nt: TGTGCCAGCAGTGAAATCTCCCGAGGAGAGACTGAAGCTTTCTTT
cdr3_aa: CASSEISRGETEAFF

clone_size: -
d_call: -
j_call: TRBJ2-3
v_call: TRBV5-1
cdr3_nt: TGCGCCAGCAGAGTAAATGCGGGACTCAGCACAGATACGCAGTATTTT
cdr3_aa: CASRVNAGLSTDTQYF

clone_size: -
d_call: TRBD2
j_call: TRBJ2-3
v_call: TRBV5-1
cdr3_nt: TGCGCCAGCAGCCCAGGACTAGATGCAGATACGCAGTATTTT
cdr3_aa: CASSPGLDADTQYF

clone_size: -
d_call: TRBD1
j_call: TRBJ2-2
v_call: TRBV5-1
cdr3_nt: TGCGCCAGCAGCACAGACAGGGTCACCGGGGAGCTGTTTTTT
cdr3_aa: CASSTDRVTGELFF

clone_size: -
d_call: -
j_call: TRBJ1-2
v_call: TRBV18
cdr3_nt: TGTGCCAGCTCACCATACACGAACTATGGCTACACCTTC
cdr3_aa: CASSPYTNYGYTF

clone_size: -
d_call: TRBD1
j_call: TRBJ1-5
v_call: TRBV19
cdr3_nt: TGTGCCAGTAGTCCAACGGGACAGGGGCCTAGCAATCAGCCCCAGCATTTT
cdr3_aa: CASSPTGQGPSNQPQHF

clone_size: -
d_call: TRBD2
j_call: TRBJ2-7
v_call: TRBV30
cdr3_nt: TGTGCCTGGAGTTCCCTCCTAGCGGGGGACGAGCAGTACTTC
cdr3_aa: CAWSSLLAGDEQYF

clone_size: -
d_call: -
j_call: TRBJ2-7
v_call: TRBV13
cdr3_nt: TGTGCCAGCAGCCACTTGGGTAGCGGCTCCTACGAGCAGTACTTC
cdr3_aa: CASSHLGSGSYEQYF

clone_size: -
d_call: TRBD2
j_call: TRBJ2-1
v_call: TRBV5-1
cdr3_nt: TGCGCCAGCAGCATGACTAGCGGGGGTTACTACAATGAGCAGTTCTTC
cdr3_aa: CASSMTSGGYYNEQFF

clone_size: once
d_call: -
j_call: TRBJ2-3
v_call: TRBV9
cdr3_nt: TGTGCCAGCAGCGTATCGGGCACAGATACGCAGTATTTT
cdr3_aa: CASSVSGTDTQYF

clone_size: once
d_call: TRBD1
j_call: TRBJ2-1
v_call: TRBV6-5
cdr3_nt: TGTGCCAGCAGTTACCGGGGGACAGGGAGGGGGGAGCAGTTCTTC
cdr3_aa: CASSYRGTGRGEQFF

clone_size: -
d_call: TRBD2
j_call: TRBJ2-3
v_call: TRBV5-6
cdr3_nt: TGTGCCAGCAGCTTTCCTAGCGGGGGGGCATATACGCAGTATTTT
cdr3_aa: CASSFPSGGAYTQYF

clone_size: -
d_call: TRBD2
j_call: TRBJ2-7
v_call: TRBV29-1
cdr3_nt: TGCAGCGTTGAATTAGGACTAGCGGGAGGCTCCGAGCAGTACTTC
cdr3_aa: CSVELGLAGGSEQYF

clone_size: -
d_call: TRBD2
j_call: TRBJ2-2
v_call: TRBV19
cdr3_nt: TGTGCCAGCAAAACTAGCGGGGGGCTCACCGGGGAGCTGTTTTTT
cdr3_aa: CASKTSGGLTGELFF

clone_size: -
d_call: TRBD2
j_call: TRBJ2-1
v_call: TRBV7-9
cdr3_nt: TGTGCCAGCTGCAAGGATGGCGGGGGTTACAATGAGCAGTTCTTC
cdr3_aa: CASCKDGGGYNEQFF

clone_size: -
d_call: -
j_call: TRBJ1-1
v_call: TRBV7-8
cdr3_nt: TGTGCCAGCAGCTTGGGACTAGGTGCACTTGAAGCTTTCTTT
cdr3_aa: CASSLGLGALEAFF

clone_size: -
d_call: -
j_call: TRBJ2-2
v_call: TRBV19
cdr3_nt: TGTGCCAGCCAAATAGTAGTGGCCGGGGAGCTGTTTTTT
cdr3_aa: CASQIVVAGELFF

clone_size: -
d_call: -
j_call: TRBJ1-5
v_call: TRBV27
cdr3_nt: TGTGCCAGCAGTTTAGGCAGAATTAATCAGCCCCAGCATTTT
cdr3_aa: CASSLGRINQPQHF

clone_size: -
d_call: TRBD1
j_call: TRBJ1-2
v_call: TRBV7-8
cdr3_nt: TGTGCCAGCAGCCTTCGGGACAGGGGCCCGCCTTCGGGCTACACCTTC
cdr3_aa: CASSLRDRGPPSGYTF

clone_size: -
d_call: TRBD2
j_call: TRBJ2-1
v_call: TRBV30
cdr3_nt: TGTGCCTGGTCGGGGGTAGCGGGAATCAATGAGCAGTTCTTC
cdr3_aa: CAWSGVAGINEQFF

clone_size: -
d_call: -
j_call: TRBJ1-5
v_call: TRBV19
cdr3_nt: TGTGCCAGTAGTATCTACAATCAGCCCCAGCATTTT
cdr3_aa: CASSIYNQPQHF

clone_size: once
d_call: -
j_call: TRBJ1-5
v_call: TRBV5-6
cdr3_nt: TGTGCCAGCAGCTTGGCGCCAGGGGTTCAGCCCCAGCATTTT
cdr3_aa: CASSLAPGVQPQHF

clone_size: -
d_call: TRBD2
j_call: TRBJ2-1
v_call: TRBV4-3
cdr3_nt: TGCGCCAGCAGCCAAGACCCCCTAGCGGTGATCAATGAGCAGTTCTTC
cdr3_aa: CASSQDPLAVINEQFF

clone_size: -
d_call: -
j_call: TRBJ2-7
v_call: TRBV2
cdr3_nt: TGTGCCAGCAGTGAAGGAGAGCAGTACTTC
cdr3_aa: CASSEGEQYF

clone_size: -
d_call: -
j_call: TRBJ1-2
v_call: TRBV14
cdr3_nt: TGTGCCAGCAGCCAAGACCAGGGGAGCTATGGCTACACCTTC
cdr3_aa: CASSQDQGSYGYTF

clone_size: -
d_call: -
j_call: TRBJ1-2
v_call: TRBV30
cdr3_nt: TGTGCCTGGGACCCACCTGACATATTCTATGGCTACACCTTC
cdr3_aa: CAWDPPDIFYGYTF

clone_size: -
d_call: TRBD1
j_call: TRBJ2-7
v_call: TRBV2
cdr3_nt: TGTGCCACCGGCCGGGACAGGGGGCCATACGAGCAGTACTTC
cdr3_aa: CATGRDRGPYEQYF

clone_size: -
d_call: -
j_call: TRBJ1-1
v_call: TRBV9
cdr3_nt: TGTGCCAGCAGCGTCGGCCCGAACACTGAAGCTTTCTTT
cdr3_aa: CASSVGPNTEAFF